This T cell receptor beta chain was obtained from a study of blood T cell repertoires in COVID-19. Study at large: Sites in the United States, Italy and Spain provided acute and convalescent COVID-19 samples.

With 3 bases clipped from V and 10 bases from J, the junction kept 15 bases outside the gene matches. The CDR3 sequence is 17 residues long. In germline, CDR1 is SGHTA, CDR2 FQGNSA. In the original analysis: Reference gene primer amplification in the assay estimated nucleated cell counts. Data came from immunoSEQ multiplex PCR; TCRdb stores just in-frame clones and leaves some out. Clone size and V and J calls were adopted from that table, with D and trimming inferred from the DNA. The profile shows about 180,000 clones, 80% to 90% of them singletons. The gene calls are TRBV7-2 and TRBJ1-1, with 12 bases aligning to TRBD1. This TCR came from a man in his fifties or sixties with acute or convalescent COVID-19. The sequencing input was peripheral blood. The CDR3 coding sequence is TGTGCCAGCAGCTTCCCGAGCCTGGGACAGGGGGCCTCAGGAGCTTTCTTT. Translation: CASSFPSLGQGASGAFF.